The 16 T cell receptor beta chains below all came from one sample that was sequenced in a study of Graves' ophthalmopathy and Graves' hyperthyroidism. CDR3 regions of TCR beta were amplified from RNA transcripts. RT-PCR in the first round used HTBI primers; a second-round multiplex PCR followed. TCRdb itself ran the multiplex PCR reads through MiXCR, one entry per CDR3 protein. The repertoire consists of about 620,000 distinct CDR3 sequences, with 22% occurring once and the leading ten covering roughly 6.9%. The specimen sequenced was peripheral blood. The receptors were gathered from a woman between 18 and 30 years old with stable Graves' hyperthyroidism. Some clones in this sample may be carry-over from other donors' samples.

This clonotype was seen at least ten times. J is TRBJ1-5 and V is TRBV5-1, with 7 nucleotides matching TRBD1. After removal of 5 bases from V and 4 bases from J, the junction contained 12 bases not matched to a gene. The CDR3 contains 16 residues. CDR1 is SGHRS and CDR2 is YFSETQ in the germline V gene. The CDR3 coding sequence is TGCGCCAGCAGTCCAGGGGGGCAGGGCCGGAATCAGCCCCAGCATTTT. Translated: CASSPGGQGRNQPQHF. Using reference TRBV5-1 and TRBJ1-5 for the parts outside the CDR3, the full variable domain is KAGVTQTPRYLIKTRGQQVTLSCSPISGHRSVSWYQQTPGQGLQFLFEYFSETQRNKGNFPGRFSGRQFSNSRSEMNVSTLELGDSALYLCASSPGGQGRNQPQHFGDGTRLSIL.

Ten or more counts support this clonotype. The chain is built from TRBV6-5 and TRBJ1-1; D unclear. Germline V CDR1 and CDR2: MNHEY, SVGAGI. The CDR3 extends over 16 amino acids. V was clipped by 5 bases and J by 5 bases, with 21 bases between them. The CDR3 region has the DNA TGTGCCAGCAGTCCCCCTGGATCCCACGGCGGGACTGAAGCTTTCTTT. Encoded protein: CASSPPGSHGGTEAFF.

Remarks on this clonotype: The CDR3 carries no conserved terminal phenylalanine or tryptophan, so it likely arises from a read error. The chain carries TRBV30 and TRBJ1-5; TRBD1 is a possible D gene (6 bases). Germline-derived CDR1 and CDR2 are GTSNPN and SVGIG (reference sequence). Trimming shortened V by 0 bases and J by 5 bases, and 11 bases separated the two germline ends. There are 14 residues in the CDR3. The CDR3 here is CAWSVQGGDQPQHL. The CDR3 nucleotides are TGTGCCTGGAGTGTACAGGGAGGGGATCAGCCCCAGCATCTT.

This clonotype was counted ten times or more. The J gene is TRBJ1-5, the V gene TRBV19; D unresolved. The CDR3 is made up of 13 amino acids. Trimming removed 5 bases from V and 9 bases from J, with 14 bases in between. In germline, CDR1 is LNHDA, CDR2 SQIVND (reference sequence). CDR3 sequence: CASSVTPGGPQHF. The CDR3, as DNA: TGTGCCAGTAGTGTAACCCCCGGAGGGCCCCAGCATTTT.

In the case of this clonotype: A much larger clone lies one base from this, so it may be a read error. The chain recombines TRBV18 with TRBJ2-7; D remains unclear. Germline-derived CDR1 and CDR2 are KGHSH and LQKENI. The CDR3 extends over 12 amino acids. Trimming left V 6 bases short and J 3 bases short, with 9 bases between. The chain's CDR3 is CASSVPNYEQYF. In DNA form, the CDR3 reads TGTGCCAGCTCTGTCCCGAACTACGAGCAGTACTTC.

The chain carries TRBV7-9 and TRBJ2-5; 7 bases match TRBD2. Germline V gene lookup returns CDR1 SEHNR and CDR2 FQNEAQ (reference sequence). V lost 5 bases and J lost 10; bases outside the gene matches: 13. This CDR3 spans 14 amino acids. The CDR3 loop reads CASSPTSAGHDQYF. CDR3 sequence (DNA): TGTGCCAGCAGCCCTACTAGCGCAGGTCATGACCAGTACTTC.

This clonotype was observed many times. This sequence joins TRBV6-5 and TRBJ1-3; D perhaps matches TRBD1 (5 bases). The CDR3 has 14 residues. Germline CDR1 is MNHEY and CDR2 is SVGAGI. The V end lost 7 bases, the J end lost 0 bases, and 10 bases lay between the germline ends. The CDR3, as DNA: TGTGCCAGCAATTCCGGGACCTCTGGAAACACCATATATTTT. It translates to CASNSGTSGNTIYF.

The J gene is TRBJ1-2, the V gene TRBV29-1; D gene ambiguous. The CDR3 sequence is 13 residues long. Trimming pared 0 bases from V and 5 bases from J, leaving 10 bases between. Germline CDR1 and CDR2: SQVTM and ANQGSEA. CDR3 nucleotides: TGCAGCGTTGAAGATCTTGCGGGGTATGGCTACACCTTC. It is translated as CSVEDLAGYGYTF.

In its sample, this clonotype was seen many times. This sequence joins TRBV18 and TRBJ2-5, with D tentatively TRBD1 (5 bases). The CDR3 loop spans 13 amino acids. The germline V and J ends were trimmed by 3 bases and 5 bases, with 10 bases remaining between them. CDR1 and CDR2 (germline): KGHSH, LQKENI. Here the CDR3 DNA reads TGTGCCAGCTCACCCTGGGGCTCGGAGACCCAGTACTTC. Its protein is CASSPWGSETQYF.

This clonotype was picked up many times. The chain joins TRBV7-2 to TRBJ2-7; no firm D call. Per the germline V gene, CDR1 is SGHTA and CDR2 is FQGNSA. The V end was cut by 5 bases, the J end by 4 bases, with 9 bases between. This CDR3 contains 12 residues. Written as DNA, the CDR3 is TGTGCCAGCAGCCCCCGGACGTACGAGCAGTACTTC. Protein: CASSPRTYEQYF.

Here the CDR3 DNA reads TGTGCCAGCAGTTCAACAGCGGACGTGCCCCAGCATTTT. Translated: CASSSTADVPQHF. J is TRBJ1-5 and V is TRBV27; D unclear. Looked up from germline, CDR1 is MNHEY and CDR2 is SMNVEV (reference sequence). Trimming cost V 4 bases and J 9 bases, with 13 bases left between them. CDR3 size: 13 residues.

V usage is TRBV6-2 or TRBV6-3 and J usage is TRBJ1-5; possibly TRBD1 for D (6 bases). The V gene's germline CDR1 is MNHEY and CDR2 SVGEGT. Deletions cut 7 bases from V and 4 bases from J, with 26 bases between. The CDR3 totals 18 residues. As DNA, the CDR3 is TGTGCCAGCATATATGGCAGGACGCGGGGGGCAGGGAATCAGCCCCAGCATTTT. This encodes CASIYGRTRGAGNQPQHF.

The chain is built from TRBV6-1 and TRBJ1-5; 8 bases line up with TRBD1. CDR3 length: 14 residues. Per germline, CDR1 MNHNS and CDR2 SASEGT. The V and J ends lost 4 bases and 5 bases, in that order; junction bases with no gene match: 4. The CDR3 region is CASSARGRDQPQHF. DNA of the CDR3: TGTGCCAGCAGTGCCAGGGGGCGAGATCAGCCCCAGCATTTT.

The chain joins TRBV15 to TRBJ1-6; no reliable D call. CDR3 size: 16 residues. CDR1 LNHNV and CDR2 YYDKDF come from the germline V gene (reference sequence). Trimming pared 3 bases from V and 5 bases from J, leaving 14 bases between. The chain's CDR3 is CATSRGGQVDNSPLHF. CDR3 coding DNA: TGTGCCACCAGCAGGGGTGGGCAGGTAGATAATTCACCCCTCCACTTT.

This clonotype was observed many times. V and J are TRBV6-1 and TRBJ1-1; tentatively, D is TRBD1 (5 bases). CDR1 and CDR2 from the germline V gene are MNHNS and SASEGT. The CDR3 covers 13 residues. Trimming pared 8 bases from V and 5 bases from J, leaving 15 bases between. CDR3 protein: CASEAVGGTEAFF. CDR3 DNA: TGTGCCAGCGAAGCGGTTGGGGGAACTGAAGCTTTCTTT.

This clonotype was recorded at least ten times. The chain couples TRBV28 to TRBJ1-2; D is undetermined. With 6 bases removed from V and 4 bases from J, the gap between germline ends came to 12 bases. The CDR3 is made up of 13 amino acids. Germline lookup yields CDR1 MDHEN and CDR2 SYDVKM. The CDR3 reads CASRRGSGYGYTF. The CDR3 DNA reads as TGTGCCAGCAGACGCGGGAGTGGCTATGGCTACACCTTC.